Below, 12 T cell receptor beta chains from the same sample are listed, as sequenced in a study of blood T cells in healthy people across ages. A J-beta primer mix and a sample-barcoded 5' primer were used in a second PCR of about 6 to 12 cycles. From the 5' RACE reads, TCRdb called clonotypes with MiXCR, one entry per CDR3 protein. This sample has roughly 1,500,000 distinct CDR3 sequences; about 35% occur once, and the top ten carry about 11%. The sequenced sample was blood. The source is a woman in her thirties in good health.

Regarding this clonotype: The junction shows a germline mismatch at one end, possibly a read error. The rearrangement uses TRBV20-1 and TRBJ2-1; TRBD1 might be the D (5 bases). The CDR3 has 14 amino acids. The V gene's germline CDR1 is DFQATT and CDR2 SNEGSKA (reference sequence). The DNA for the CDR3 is TGCAGCGCTAGAGAAGCCCCCCAGGGCCCCGAGCAGTTCTTC. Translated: CSAREAPQGPEQFF.

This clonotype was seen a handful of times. DNA for the CDR3: TGTGCCAGCAGCCAAGGGAACAGCCGACACACTGAAGCTTTCTTT. Translated, it gives CASSQGNSRHTEAFF. The chain couples TRBV14 to TRBJ1-1, with D unresolved. The V and J ends lost 1 base and 3 bases respectively, with 12 bases between them. This CDR3 is built from 15 residues. Germline loops: CDR1 SGHDN, CDR2 FVKESK.

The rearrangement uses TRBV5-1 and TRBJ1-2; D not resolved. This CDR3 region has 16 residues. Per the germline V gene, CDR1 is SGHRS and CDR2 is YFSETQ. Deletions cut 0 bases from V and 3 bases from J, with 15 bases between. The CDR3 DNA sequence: TGCGCCAGCAGCTTGGTGGGGTCCTCACCGGACTATGGCTACACCTTC. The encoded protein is CASSLVGSSPDYGYTF.

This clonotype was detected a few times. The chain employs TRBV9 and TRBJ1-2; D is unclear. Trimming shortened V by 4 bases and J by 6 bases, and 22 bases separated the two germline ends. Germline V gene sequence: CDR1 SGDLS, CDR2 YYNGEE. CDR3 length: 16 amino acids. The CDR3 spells CASSLPQEGFGHGYTF. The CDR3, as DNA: TGTGCCAGCAGCCTTCCCCAGGAGGGTTTCGGTCATGGCTACACCTTC.

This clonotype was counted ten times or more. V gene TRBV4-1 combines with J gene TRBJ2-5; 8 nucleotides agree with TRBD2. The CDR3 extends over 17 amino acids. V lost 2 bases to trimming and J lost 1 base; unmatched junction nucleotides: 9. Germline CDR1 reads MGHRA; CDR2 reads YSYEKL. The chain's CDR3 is CASSQLTSGGLQETQYF. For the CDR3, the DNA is TGCGCCAGCAGCCAATTAACTAGCGGAGGTCTCCAAGAGACCCAGTACTTC.

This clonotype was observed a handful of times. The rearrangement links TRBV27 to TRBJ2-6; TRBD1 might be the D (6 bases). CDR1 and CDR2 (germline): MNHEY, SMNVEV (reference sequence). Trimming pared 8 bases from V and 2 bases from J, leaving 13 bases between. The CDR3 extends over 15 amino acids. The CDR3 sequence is CASGRDITGANVLTF. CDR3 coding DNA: TGTGCCAGCGGAAGGGACATTACTGGGGCCAACGTCCTGACTTTC. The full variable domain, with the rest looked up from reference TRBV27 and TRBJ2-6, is EAQVTQNPRYLITVTGKKLTVTCSQNMNHEYMSWYRQDPGLGLRQIYYSMNVEVTDKGDVPEGYKVSRKEKRNFPLILESPSPNQTSLYFCASGRDITGANVLTFGAGSRLTVL.

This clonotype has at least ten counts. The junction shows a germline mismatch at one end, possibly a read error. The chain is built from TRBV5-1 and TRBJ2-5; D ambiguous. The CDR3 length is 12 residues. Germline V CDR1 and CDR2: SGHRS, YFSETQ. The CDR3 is CASSLGKETQYF. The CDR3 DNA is TGTGCCAGCAGTCTGGGGAAAGAGACCCAGTACTTC.

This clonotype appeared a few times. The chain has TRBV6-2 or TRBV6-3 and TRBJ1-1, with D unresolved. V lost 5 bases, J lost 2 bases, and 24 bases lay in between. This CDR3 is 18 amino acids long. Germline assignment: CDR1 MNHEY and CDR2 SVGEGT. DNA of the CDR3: TGTGCCAGCAGTACACGCCTCACGAAGGTTGCGCTAAACACTGAAGCTTTCTTT. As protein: CASSTRLTKVALNTEAFF.

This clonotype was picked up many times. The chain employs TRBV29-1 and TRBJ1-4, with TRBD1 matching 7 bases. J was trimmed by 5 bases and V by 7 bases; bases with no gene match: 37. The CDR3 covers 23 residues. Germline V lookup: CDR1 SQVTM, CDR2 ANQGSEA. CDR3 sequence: CSEWSENKLHRDRRDKTNEKLFF. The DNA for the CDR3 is TGCAGCGAGTGGTCTGAAAACAAATTACACCGGGACAGACGAGATAAAACAAATGAAAAACTGTTTTTT.

The CDR3, as DNA: TGTGCCAGCTCGGCGGGGGTAATAAACCAAGAGACCCAGTACTTC. Amino acids: CASSAGVINQETQYF. V is TRBV2 and J is TRBJ2-5, with 7 bases matching TRBD2. V lost 8 bases, J lost 0 bases, and 9 bases stayed unmatched. Germline V gene lookup returns CDR1 SNHLY and CDR2 FYNNEI. This CDR3 has 15 amino acids.

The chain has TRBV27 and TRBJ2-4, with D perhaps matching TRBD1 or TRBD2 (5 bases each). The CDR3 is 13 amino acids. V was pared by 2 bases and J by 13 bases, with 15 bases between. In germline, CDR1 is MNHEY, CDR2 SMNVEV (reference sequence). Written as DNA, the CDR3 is TGTGCCAGCAGTTTAGGGGCGGATAGGGAGCAGTACTTC. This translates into CASSLGADREQYF.

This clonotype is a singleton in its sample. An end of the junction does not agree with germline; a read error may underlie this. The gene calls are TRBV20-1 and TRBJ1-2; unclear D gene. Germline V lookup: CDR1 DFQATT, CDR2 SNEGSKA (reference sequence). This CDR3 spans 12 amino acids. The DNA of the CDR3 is TGTAGGGCTAGCACGGGAACGGATGGCTACACCTTC. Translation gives CRASTGTDGYTF.